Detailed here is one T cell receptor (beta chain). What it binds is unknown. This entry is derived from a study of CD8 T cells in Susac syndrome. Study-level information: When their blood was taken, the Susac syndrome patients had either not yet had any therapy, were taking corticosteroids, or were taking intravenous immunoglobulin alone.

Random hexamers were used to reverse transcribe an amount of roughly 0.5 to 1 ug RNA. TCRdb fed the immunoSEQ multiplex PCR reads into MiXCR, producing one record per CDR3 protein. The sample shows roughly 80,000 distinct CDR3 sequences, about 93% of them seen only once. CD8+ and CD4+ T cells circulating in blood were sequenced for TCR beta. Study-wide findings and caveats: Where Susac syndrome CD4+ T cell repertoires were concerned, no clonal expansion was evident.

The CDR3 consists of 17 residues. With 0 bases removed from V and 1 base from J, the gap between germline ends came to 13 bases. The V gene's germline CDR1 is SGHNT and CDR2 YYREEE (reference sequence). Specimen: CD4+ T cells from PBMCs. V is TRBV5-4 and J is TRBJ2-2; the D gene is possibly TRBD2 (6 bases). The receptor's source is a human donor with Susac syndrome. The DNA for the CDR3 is TGTGCCAGCAGCTTGGGGACACTAGCACAGAACACCGGGGAGCTGTTTTTT. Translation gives CASSLGTLAQNTGELFF. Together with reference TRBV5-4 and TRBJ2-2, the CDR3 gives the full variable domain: ETGVTQSPTHLIKTRGQQVTLRCSSQSGHNTVSWYQQALGQGPQFIFQYYREEENGRGNFPPRFSGLQFPNYSSELNVNALELDDSALYLCASSLGTLAQNTGELFFGEGSRLTVL.